This T cell receptor beta chain was recovered during a study of T cells in localized non-small cell lung cancer. Repertoires were generated with immunoSEQ multiplex PCR, while TCRdb's copy carries only in-frame clones and drops some. The data contain tens of thousands of clones, roughly nine tenths of them singletons. This clone has just one count. Germline V gives CDR1 SGHDT, CDR2 YYEEEE. Trimming stripped 4 bases from V and 0 bases from J, with 14 bases between. The CDR3 is made up of 16 amino acids. This sample comprised peripheral blood mononuclear cells, obtained before any cancer treatment. The chain combines TRBV5-6 with TRBJ1-5; TRBD1 might be the D (6 bases). The clonotype was recovered from a man aged 35 to 69 with stage III lung adenocarcinoma. As DNA, the CDR3 is TGTGCCAGCAGCAGCTACAGGGCTAATAGCAATCAGCCCCAGCATTTT. It translates to CASSSYRANSNQPQHF. The full variable domain, with the rest looked up from reference TRBV5-6 and TRBJ1-5, is DAGVTQSPTHLIKTRGQQVTLRCSPKSGHDTVSWYQQALGQGPQFIFQYYEEEERQRGNFPDRFSGHQFPNYSSELNVNALLLGDSALYLCASSSYRANSNQPQHFGDGTRLSIL.